A single sample is the source of the 15 T cell receptor beta chains below, sequenced in a study of shared clonotypes between healthy human individuals. Generated by immunoSEQ multiplex PCR, the TCRdb table keeps only in-frame clones and is missing some. The profile shows fewer than 600,000 clones, approximately 80% of them singletons. The source material was PBMCs. These receptor sequences come from a woman aged 40 to 49 in good health. Some clones in this sample may be carry-over from other donors' samples.

Comment on this clone: Other DNA sequences in the same sample also yield this CDR3. V gene TRBV7-3 combines with J gene TRBJ2-7, with 7 bases identical to TRBD2. This CDR3 contains 13 residues. Germline values: CDR1 SGHTA, CDR2 FQGTGA. The V gene end was trimmed by 2 bases and the J gene end by 6 bases; junction bases not matched to a gene: 4. CDR3 in DNA: TGTGCCAGCAGCTTAGTGCGGGAGAGCGAGCAGTACTTC. It yields the protein CASSLVRESEQYF.

A note on this clone: Other DNA sequences in the same sample also yield this CDR3. The V call is TRBV5-1, the J call TRBJ2-5; D gene uncertain. Trimming left V 0 bases short and J 5 bases short, with 8 bases between. This CDR3 is built from 13 residues. CDR1 is SGHRS, CDR2 YFSETQ, per germline. DNA for the CDR3: TGCGCCAGCAGCTTGGAGGGCGGCGAGACCCAGTACTTC. It specifies CASSLEGGETQYF.

Concerning this clone: With a much larger clone just one base away, this may be a read error. V gene TRBV7-9 combines with J gene TRBJ2-3; D is unclear. The CDR3 totals 16 residues. Per germline, CDR1 SEHNR and CDR2 FQNEAQ (reference sequence). The chain's CDR3 is CASSALTRGSTDAQYF. The CDR3 DNA reads as TGTGCCAGCAGCGCGCTAACCCGTGGTAGCACAGATGCGCAGTATTTT. Drawing the rest from reference TRBV7-9 and TRBJ2-3, the complete variable domain is DTGVSQNPRHKITKRGQNVTFRCDPISEHNRLYWYRQTLGQGPEFLTYFQNEAQLEKSRLLSDRFSAERPKGSFSTLEIQRTEQGDSAMYLCASSALTRGSTDAQYFGPGTRLTVL.

The rearrangement joins TRBV28 to TRBJ2-7; either TRBD1 or TRBD2 may supply D (5 bases each). V was clipped by 5 bases and J by 2 bases, with 10 bases between them. Per the germline V gene, CDR1 is MDHEN and CDR2 is SYDVKM. This CDR3 region has 13 residues. Written as DNA, the CDR3 is TGTGCCAGCAGTCCGGGGCCAACCTACGAGCAGTACTTC. Translation gives CASSPGPTYEQYF.

This clone was detected only a few times. The chain uses TRBV5-1 and TRBJ2-6; D is possibly TRBD1 (5 bases). CDR3 size: 17 residues. Germline V gene data show CDR1 as SGHRS and CDR2 as YFSETQ. The ends were cut back, 4 bases at V and 5 bases at J, with 19 bases in the middle. The CDR3 nucleotides are TGCGCCAGCAGCCTCCCGACAGACCCGGGCTGGGCCAACGTCCTGACTTTC. Encoded protein: CASSLPTDPGWANVLTF.

In regard to this clone: This likely came from a read error, as a far larger clone is one base away. The chain couples TRBV29-1 to TRBJ2-7, with a possible D match to TRBD2 (6 bases). This CDR3 region has 13 residues. CDR1 SQVTM and CDR2 ANQGSEA come from the germline V gene. The CDR3: CSVIRDSSCEQYF. In DNA, the CDR3 is TGCAGCGTCATCCGGGACTCCTCCTGCGAGCAGTACTTC.

The chain employs TRBV7-9 and TRBJ1-1; 9 bases align to TRBD1. CDR3 length: 15 residues. The germline V gene has CDR1 SEHNR and CDR2 FQNEAQ (reference sequence). With V trimmed by 4 bases and J by 4 bases, 7 bases remained unmatched. CDR3: CASSSGGQGGTEAFF. Written as DNA, the CDR3 is TGTGCCAGCAGCTCCGGGGGACAGGGAGGCACTGAAGCTTTCTTT.

The chain employs TRBV7-9 and TRBJ2-3; 12 bases line up with TRBD2. V was pared by 0 bases and J by 4 bases, with 5 bases of the junction left unmatched. CDR1 is SEHNR and CDR2 is FQNEAQ in the germline V gene (reference sequence). CDR3 size: 17 residues. This CDR3 is CASSLADGLAGSDTQYF. The CDR3 bases are TGTGCCAGCAGCTTAGCTGACGGACTAGCGGGGTCAGATACGCAGTATTTT.

The gene calls are TRBV4-3 and TRBJ2-1; tentative D call: TRBD2 (5 bases). The V end was cut by 4 bases, the J end by 7 bases, with 11 bases between. The CDR3 is 13 amino acids. Per the germline V gene, CDR1 is LGHNA and CDR2 is YSLEER. This chain's CDR3 is CASSPGRRNEQFF. The CDR3 DNA sequence: TGCGCCAGCAGCCCTGGCAGGAGGAATGAGCAGTTCTTC.

About this clone itself: A far larger clone is only one base removed, so a read error is likely. The identical CDR3 is also encoded by other nucleotide sequences in the sample. The gene calls are TRBV2 and TRBJ2-3; possibly TRBD2 for D (5 bases). Germline lookup yields CDR1 SNHLY and CDR2 FYNNEI. CDR3 length: 11 residues. The CDR3 here is CASGSRDTQYF. For the CDR3, the DNA is TGTGCCAGCGGTTCCCGGGATACACAGTATTTT.

J is TRBJ2-1 and V is TRBV6-5; tentative D call: TRBD1 (6 bases). V lost 1 base, J lost 6 bases, and 13 bases lay in between. CDR1 is MNHEY and CDR2 is SVGAGI in the germline V gene. CDR3 length: 15 amino acids. CDR3 region: CASSYLGQPRNEQFF. The CDR3 bases are TGTGCCAGCAGTTACTTAGGACAGCCACGCAATGAGCAGTTCTTC.

This clone was found once. The J gene is TRBJ2-5, the V gene TRBV29-1; D may correspond to TRBD1 or TRBD2 (5 bases each). CDR1 is SQVTM and CDR2 is ANQGSEA in the germline V gene. V was shortened by 0 bases and J by 1 base, with 9 bases between the two germline ends. This CDR3 contains 14 residues. The CDR3 region is CSVEDRAGQETQYF. CDR3 sequence (DNA): TGCAGCGTTGAAGACAGGGCGGGCCAAGAGACCCAGTACTTC.

V usage is TRBV27 and J usage is TRBJ1-5; TRBD1 is a possible D gene (5 bases). Trimming removed 2 bases from V and 6 bases from J, with 17 bases in between. The germline V gene has CDR1 MNHEY and CDR2 SMNVEV (reference sequence). This CDR3 is 16 amino acids long. CDR3 sequence reads: CASSLTFQGWGQPQHF. In DNA, the CDR3 is TGTGCCAGCAGTTTAACGTTCCAGGGATGGGGTCAGCCCCAGCATTTT.

This chain uses TRBV5-4 with TRBJ1-2; D call uncertain. Germline V gene sequence: CDR1 SGHNT, CDR2 YYREEE (reference sequence). This CDR3 is 15 amino acids long. V was trimmed by 4 bases and J by 3 bases, leaving 16 bases between them. The CDR3 bases are TGTGCCAGCAGCCTACCGAAGGGTTGGGACTATGGCTACACCTTC. This gives the protein CASSLPKGWDYGYTF.

The chain recombines TRBV6-1 with TRBJ2-7; D may correspond to TRBD1 or TRBD2 (5 bases each). V dropped 0 bases and J dropped 3 bases, with 12 bases sitting between them. Germline CDR1 reads MNHNS; CDR2 reads SASEGT. The CDR3 contains 15 residues. The CDR3 is CASSEAGTTLYEQYF. The CDR3 nucleotides read TGTGCCAGCAGTGAAGCTGGGACCACTCTCTACGAGCAGTACTTC.